This T cell receptor (beta chain) was documented in a study of T cells in women clearing cervical HPV infection. Study summary: Controls gave blood once infection was undetectable; cases at lesion identification.

Looked up from germline, CDR1 is SGHNT and CDR2 is YYREEE (reference sequence). The CDR3 runs 14 residues. Deletions cut 0 bases from V and 2 bases from J, with 7 bases between. Points on this clone: Coverage ceases 3 residues before the CDR3 finishes, and the germline J gene fills in the end.

Measured with immunoSEQ multiplex PCR; TCRdb has only the in-frame clones, and not every one. The table lists 30,000 to 35,000 clones, with around 8% in the top ten. Material: blood buffy coat. The V call is TRBV5-4, the J call TRBJ2-3, with D unresolved. The TCR sequence derives from a woman between 18 and 75 years old with a cervical HPV16 infection that either progressed to CIN3+ or cleared (not recorded which). The sequenced CDR3 bases are TGTGCCAGCAGCTTGGTTGCGGACACAGATACG. Encoded protein: CASSLVADTDT. The whole CDR3 sequence is CASSLVADTDTQYF.